These T cell receptor beta chains were read from a single sample in a study of T cell repertoires in cytomegalovirus infection. TCRdb passed the reads through MiXCR, listing each CDR3 protein once. This table holds under 95,000 distinct CDR3 sequences, around 3.8% found once. What was sequenced was PBMCs. The receptors were sampled from a human donor in good health (CMV status not recorded). Some clones in this sample may be carry-over from other donors' samples. Each CDR3 is given with its conserved first and last residue. D genes are given only for firm matches. Clone size reads once, few, many, or a class if the clone is expanded.

clone size: many
D gene: NA
V gene: TRBV7-2
J gene: TRBJ2-5
CDR3 protein: CASSLVGQGWQETQYF
CDR3 DNA: TGTGCCAGCAGCTTAGTGGGGCAGGGATGGCAGGAGACCCAGTACTTC

clone size: many
D gene: TRBD2
V gene: TRBV6-2/TRBV6-3
J gene: TRBJ2-1
CDR3 protein: CASSSIRGGLHNEQFF
CDR3 DNA: TGTGCCAGCAGTTCAATCCGCGGGGGGCTTCACAATGAGCAGTTCTTC

clone size: many
D gene: NA
V gene: TRBV12-3/TRBV12-4
J gene: TRBJ2-1
CDR3 protein: CASSGRTDNEQFF
CDR3 DNA: TGTGCCAGCAGTGGCCGGACGGACAATGAGCAGTTCTTC

clone size: many
D gene: NA
V gene: TRBV7-2
J gene: TRBJ2-1
CDR3 protein: CASSGQRLDEQFF
CDR3 DNA: TGTGCCAGCAGCGGACAACGGCTAGATGAGCAGTTCTTC

clone size: many
D gene: NA
V gene: TRBV7-2
J gene: TRBJ1-5
CDR3 protein: CASSMGPWGSNQPQHF
CDR3 DNA: TGTGCCAGCAGCATGGGACCGTGGGGGAGCAATCAGCCCCAGCATTTT

clone size: many
D gene: NA
V gene: TRBV7-2
J gene: TRBJ2-7
CDR3 protein: CASSLSGSYEQYF
CDR3 DNA: TGTGCCAGCAGCTTGAGCGGTAGCTACGAGCAGTACTTC

clone size: many
D gene: TRBD1
V gene: TRBV7-2
J gene: TRBJ2-5
CDR3 protein: CASSPPGQVIETQYF
CDR3 DNA: TGTGCCAGCAGCCCTCCGGGACAGGTTATCGAGACCCAGTACTTC

clone size: many
D gene: NA
V gene: TRBV29-1
J gene: TRBJ2-7
CDR3 protein: CSVQANYEQYF
CDR3 DNA: TGCAGCGTACAAGCAAATTACGAGCAGTACTTC

clone size: many
D gene: TRBD1
V gene: TRBV6-2/TRBV6-3
J gene: TRBJ1-1
CDR3 protein: CASSTTGSEAFF
CDR3 DNA: TGTGCCAGCAGTACGACAGGGTCTGAAGCTTTCTTT

clone size: many
D gene: NA
V gene: TRBV4-2
J gene: TRBJ2-2
CDR3 protein: CASSLWEASNGELFF
CDR3 DNA: TGTGCCAGCAGCCTATGGGAGGCGTCGAACGGGGAGCTGTTTTTT

clone size: many
D gene: TRBD2
V gene: TRBV11-3
J gene: TRBJ2-5
CDR3 protein: CASSFLLAESQETQYF
CDR3 DNA: TGTGCCAGCAGTTTTCTTCTAGCGGAATCTCAAGAGACCCAGTACTTC

clone size: many
D gene: NA
V gene: TRBV7-2
J gene: TRBJ2-5
CDR3 protein: CASSLARLGTQYF
CDR3 DNA: TGTGCCAGCAGCTTAGCACGACTAGGAACCCAGTACTTC

clone size: many
D gene: TRBD2
V gene: TRBV29-1
J gene: TRBJ2-1
CDR3 protein: CSVGALAGPNNEQFF
CDR3 DNA: TGCAGCGTTGGAGCACTAGCGGGACCCAACAATGAGCAGTTCTTC

clone size: many
D gene: NA
V gene: TRBV28
J gene: TRBJ1-1
CDR3 protein: CASKAREAFF
CDR3 DNA: TGTGCCAGCAAGGCCAGGGAAGCTTTCTTT

clone size: many
D gene: NA
V gene: TRBV24-1
J gene: TRBJ2-1
CDR3 protein: CATSDPYEQFF
CDR3 DNA: TGTGCCACCAGTGACCCATATGAGCAGTTCTTC

clone size: many
D gene: TRBD2
V gene: TRBV7-8
J gene: TRBJ2-7
CDR3 protein: CASSLSPGGNYEQYF
CDR3 DNA: TGTGCCAGCAGCTTATCCCCGGGGGGTAACTACGAGCAGTACTTC